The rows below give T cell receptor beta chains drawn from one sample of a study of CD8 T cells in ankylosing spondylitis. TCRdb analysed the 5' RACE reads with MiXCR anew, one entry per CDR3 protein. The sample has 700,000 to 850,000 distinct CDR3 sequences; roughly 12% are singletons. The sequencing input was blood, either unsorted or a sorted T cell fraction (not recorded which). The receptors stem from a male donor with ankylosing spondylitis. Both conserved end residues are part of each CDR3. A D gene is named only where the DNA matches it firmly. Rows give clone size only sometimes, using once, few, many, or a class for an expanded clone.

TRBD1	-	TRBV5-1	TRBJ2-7	TGCGCCAGCAGCTTGATGGGCGCGGGACAGGGCTACGAGCAGTACTTC	CASSLMGAGQGYEQYF
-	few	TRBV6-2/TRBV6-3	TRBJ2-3	TGTGCCAGCAGTTCGAGGACCCTAGTTCGCGATACGCAGTATTTT	CASSSRTLVRDTQYF
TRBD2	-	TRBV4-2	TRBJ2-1	TGTGCCAGCAGCCAAGAACCATGGACTAGCGGTAACAATGAGCAGTTCTTC	CASSQEPWTSGNNEQFF
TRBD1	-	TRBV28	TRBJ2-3	TGTGCCAGCAGGAGAGGGGACAGAGATACAGATACGCAGTATTTT	CASRRGDRDTDTQYF
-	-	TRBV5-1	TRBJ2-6	TGCGCCAGCAGCCACAGGCCCTCTGGGGCCAACGTCCTGACTTTC	CASSHRPSGANVLTF
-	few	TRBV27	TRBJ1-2	TGTGCCAGCAGGCTAAGTGGCAGTTTCTATGGCTACACCTTC	CASRLSGSFYGYTF
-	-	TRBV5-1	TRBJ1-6	TGCGCCAGCAGCTTGTCGGCGGGCTCCTATAATTCACCCCTCCACTTT	CASSLSAGSYNSPLHF
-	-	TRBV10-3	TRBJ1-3	TGTGCCATCAGTGGGAAGAGCCCTGGAAACACCATATATTTT	CAISGKSPGNTIYF
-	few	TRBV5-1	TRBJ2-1	TGCGCCAGCAGCTTGGTTGGGGGGCTCTATGAGCAGTTCTTC	CASSLVGGLYEQFF
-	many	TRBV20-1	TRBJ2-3	TGCAGTGCCTTGGCGCAGGGGGGCCCCCCAGATACGCAGTATTTT	CSALAQGGPPDTQYF
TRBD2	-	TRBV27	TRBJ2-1	TGTGCCAGCAGTTTTAGCGGGGGGACCCTCTACAATGAGCAGTTCTTC	CASSFSGGTLYNEQFF
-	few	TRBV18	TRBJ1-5	TGTGCCAGCTCACCACCGGGTACAAGAGGCAATAGCAATCAGCCCCAGCATTTT	CASSPPGTRGNSNQPQHF
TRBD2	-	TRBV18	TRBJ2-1	TGTGCCAGCTCCCCACCCTCGGGACTAGCGGCAATCAATGAGCAGTTCTTC	CASSPPSGLAAINEQFF
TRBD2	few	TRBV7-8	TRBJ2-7	TGTGCCAGCAGCCGGGGGTCTAGCGGAGGCTACGAGCAGTACTTC	CASSRGSSGGYEQYF
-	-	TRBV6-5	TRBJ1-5	TGTGCCAGCAGTTACCTTAGAGATCAGCCCCAGCATTTT	CASSYLRDQPQHF
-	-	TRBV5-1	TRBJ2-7	TGCGCCAGCAGCTTGGAAAGGTCCCCCCACGAGCAGTACTTC	CASSLERSPHEQYF
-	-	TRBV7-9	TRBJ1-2	TGTGCCAGCAGCCAAATGACAGATACCTATGGCTACACCTTC	CASSQMTDTYGYTF
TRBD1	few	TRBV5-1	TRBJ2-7	TGCGCCAGCAGCTTGGCGGACAGGGGGCAGTACGAGCAGTACTTC	CASSLADRGQYEQYF
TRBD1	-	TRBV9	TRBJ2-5	TGTGCCAGCAGCGACCGGGACAGCCAAGAGACCCAGTACTTC	CASSDRDSQETQYF
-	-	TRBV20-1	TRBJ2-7	TGCAGTGCTAGAGATAATGGGAGACAGGCAACCTACGAGCAGTACTTC	CSARDNGRQATYEQYF
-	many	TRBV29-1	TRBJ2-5	TGCAGCGTTGCCGGGGGCCAAGAGACCCAGTACTTC	CSVAGGQETQYF
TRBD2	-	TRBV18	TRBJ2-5	TGTGCCAGCGCCCCACTAGCGGTGGCGGAGACCCAGTACTTC	CASAPLAVAETQYF
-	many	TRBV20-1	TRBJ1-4	TGCAGTGCGACGCAGGGGTACGATGAAAAACTGTTTTTT	CSATQGYDEKLFF
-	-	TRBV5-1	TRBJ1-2	TGCGCCAGCAGCCCTTTGTCTAACTATGGCTACACCTTC	CASSPLSNYGYTF
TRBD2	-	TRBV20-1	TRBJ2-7	TGCAGTGCTAGAGATTTCCCTAGCGGGGGGCCGGGTGAGCAGTACTTC	CSARDFPSGGPGEQYF
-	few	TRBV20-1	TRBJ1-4	TGCAGTGCTAGGACAGCAGGGTATGAAAAACTGTTTTTT	CSARTAGYEKLFF
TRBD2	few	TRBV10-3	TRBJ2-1	TGTGCCATCAGTGAAGTATTTCCGGGAGGAACCTACAATGAGCAGTTCTTC	CAISEVFPGGTYNEQFF
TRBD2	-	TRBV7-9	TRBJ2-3	TGTGCCAGCAGCCGGGGACTAGTTGCAGATACGCAGTATTTT	CASSRGLVADTQYF
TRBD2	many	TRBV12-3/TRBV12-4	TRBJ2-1	TGTGCCAGCAGTTTTACTCAACTAGCGGGAGTAGATGAGCAGTTCTTC	CASSFTQLAGVDEQFF
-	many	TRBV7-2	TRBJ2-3	TGTGCCAGCAGCTTTCGGGAGAGCACAGATACGCAGTATTTT	CASSFRESTDTQYF
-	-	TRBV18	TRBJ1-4	TGTGCCAGCTCACCGGGCGCCGCTTCAACTAATGAAAAACTGTTTTTT	CASSPGAASTNEKLFF
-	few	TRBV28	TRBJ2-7	TGTGCCAGCAGTTACGAGCAGTCGCCCGGATACGAGCAGTACTTC	CASSYEQSPGYEQYF
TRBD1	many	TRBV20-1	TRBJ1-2	TGCAGTGCCAGTACTCGAATTGGACAGGGCCTCTACACCTTC	CSASTRIGQGLYTF
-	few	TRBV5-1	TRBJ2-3	TGCGCCAGCGCCGATACCCTAAGGAGCACAGATACGCAGTATTTT	CASADTLRSTDTQYF
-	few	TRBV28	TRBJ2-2	TGTGCAGCGGGACACACGAGGACCGGGGAGCTGTTTTTT	CAAGHTRTGELFF
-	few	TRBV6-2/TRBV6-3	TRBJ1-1	TGTGCCAGCAGTCCCCAGCTCCCCGTGAACACTGAAGCTTTCTTT	CASSPQLPVNTEAFF
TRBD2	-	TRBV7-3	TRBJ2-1	TGTGCCAGCAGCTTAACCGGTGGGCCAGCGGGAGACAATGAGCAGTTCTTC	CASSLTGGPAGDNEQFF
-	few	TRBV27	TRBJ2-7	TGTGCCAGCAGTTTCGCGGACAGCCACGAGCAGTACTTC	CASSFADSHEQYF
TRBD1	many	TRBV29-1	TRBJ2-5	TGCAGCGTGGAGGACAGGTGGACGGAGACCCAGTACTTC	CSVEDRWTETQYF
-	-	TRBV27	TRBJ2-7	TGTGCCAGCAGTTGGCAGACCTCCTACGAGCAGTACTTC	CASSWQTSYEQYF
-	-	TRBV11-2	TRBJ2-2	TGTGCCAGCAGACCCCGGACATGGTCCGGGGAGCTGTTTTTT	CASRPRTWSGELFF
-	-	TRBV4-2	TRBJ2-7	TGTGCCAGCAGCCAAGCTAGCTTTCCGGGACTTCTCCTCTACGAGCAGTACTTC	CASSQASFPGLLLYEQYF
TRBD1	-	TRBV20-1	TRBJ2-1	TGCAGTGCTTCACAGGGGTTAACCTACAATGAGCAGTTCTTC	CSASQGLTYNEQFF
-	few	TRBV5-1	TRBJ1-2	TGCGCCAGCAGCTTACGGGGAGGAGTCTATGGCTACACCTTC	CASSLRGGVYGYTF
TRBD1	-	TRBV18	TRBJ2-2	TGTGCCAGCTCACCAGAGGGACAGGGCTACACCGGGGAGCTGTTTTTT	CASSPEGQGYTGELFF
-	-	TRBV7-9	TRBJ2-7	TGTGCCAGCAGCTCGCCTGACCGACAGGCCGCCTACGAGCAGTACTTC	CASSSPDRQAAYEQYF
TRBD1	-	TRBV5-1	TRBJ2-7	TGCGCCAGCAGCCATGGGGACAGGGGGCCCGCGGACGAGCAGTACTTC	CASSHGDRGPADEQYF
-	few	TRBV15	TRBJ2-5	TGTGCCACCAGCAGAGGGGGAGACCAAGAGACCCAGTACTTC	CATSRGGDQETQYF
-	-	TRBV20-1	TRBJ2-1	TGCAGTGCCGACGACAGCTACAATGAGCAGTTCTTC	CSADDSYNEQFF
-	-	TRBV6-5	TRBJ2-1	TGTGCCAGCAGTTATCTAGCCCTACGGAACAATGAGCAGTTCTTC	CASSYLALRNNEQFF
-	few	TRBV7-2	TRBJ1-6	TGTGCCAGCAGCTTATTCTTCCGGCAGTTTAATTCACCCCTCCACTTT	CASSLFFRQFNSPLHF
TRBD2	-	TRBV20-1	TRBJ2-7	TGCAGTGCTCGGACTAGCGGGAGTGTCTACGAGCAGTACTTC	CSARTSGSVYEQYF
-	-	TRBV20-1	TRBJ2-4	TGCAGTGCTAGCAGAGCCAAAAACATTCAGTACTTC	CSASRAKNIQYF
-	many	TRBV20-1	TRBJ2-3	TGCAGTGCTAGACCTGGGACCTCCCCTCCCTCTTTGCATTTT	CSARPGTSPPSLHF
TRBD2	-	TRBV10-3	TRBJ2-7	TGTGCCATCAGTGACGGAGCGGGGATTCAATACGAGCAGTACTTC	CAISDGAGIQYEQYF